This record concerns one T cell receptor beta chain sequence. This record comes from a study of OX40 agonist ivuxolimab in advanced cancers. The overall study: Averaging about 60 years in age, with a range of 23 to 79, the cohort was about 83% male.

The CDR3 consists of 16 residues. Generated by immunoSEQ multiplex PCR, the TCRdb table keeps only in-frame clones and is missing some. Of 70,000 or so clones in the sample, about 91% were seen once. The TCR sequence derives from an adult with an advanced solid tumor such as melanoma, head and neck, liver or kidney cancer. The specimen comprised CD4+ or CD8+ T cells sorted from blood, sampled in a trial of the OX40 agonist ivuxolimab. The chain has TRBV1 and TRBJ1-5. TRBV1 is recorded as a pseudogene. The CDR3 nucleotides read TGCACCAGCAGCCGAACGCGGACCTTTTGCAATCAGCCCCAGCATTTT. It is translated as CTSSRTRTFCNQPQHF.